The 17 T cell receptor beta chains reported below all come from one sample, sequenced in a study of blood T cell repertoires in COVID-19. Data came from immunoSEQ multiplex PCR; TCRdb stores just in-frame clones and leaves some out. This sample has roughly 200,000 clones, with under 90% found just once. The sample consisted of peripheral blood. The source of these receptors is a person aged 70 to 85 with COVID-19, enrolled during active disease.

This clone was seen once. J is TRBJ2-7 and V is TRBV5-4, with TRBD1 identical over 7 bases. The CDR3 consists of 12 residues. The J segment lost 9 bases and the V segment lost 1 base, leaving 4 bases of the junction unmatched. Per germline, CDR1 SGHNT and CDR2 YYREEE (reference sequence). The CDR3 sequence is CASSLNRGGQYF. As DNA, the CDR3 is TGTGCCAGCAGCTTGAACAGGGGCGGGCAGTACTTC.

This chain uses TRBV2 with TRBJ1-5; D unresolved. The CDR3 is made up of 14 amino acids. V lost 0 bases, J lost 6 bases, and 9 bases lay in between. CDR1 SNHLY and CDR2 FYNNEI come from the germline V gene. The CDR3 reads CASSEARGGQPQHF. The CDR3 nucleotides are TGTGCCAGCAGTGAAGCGCGAGGTGGTCAGCCCCAGCATTTT.

V gene TRBV18 combines with J gene TRBJ1-5; TRBD1 aligns across 7 bases. The germline CDR1 and CDR2 sequences are KGHSH and LQKENI. Losses at the gene ends were 5 bases for V and 3 bases for J; bases not matched to a gene: 4. CDR3 length: 14 amino acids. The CDR3 region has the DNA TGTGCCAGCTCAGGGGGACAGTTCAATCAGCCCCAGCATTTT. As protein: CASSGGQFNQPQHF.

This chain uses TRBV5-1 with TRBJ2-2; 9 bases fit TRBD1. The germline V gene has CDR1 SGHRS and CDR2 YFSETQ. Trimming at V came to 3 bases and at J to 4 bases, leaving 7 bases not matched to a gene. The CDR3 sequence is 16 residues long. In DNA form, the CDR3 reads TGCGCCAGCAGCTCCGCTCCGGGACAGGGCACCGGGGAGCTGTTTTTT. The encoded protein is CASSSAPGQGTGELFF.

The V and J genes are TRBV10-3 and TRBJ2-7, with 12 bases lining up with TRBD2. The germline V gene has CDR1 ENHRY and CDR2 SYGVKD. The CDR3 runs to 15 residues. Losses at the gene ends were 0 bases for V and 7 bases for J; bases not matched to a gene: 4. CDR3 sequence (DNA): TGTGCCATCAGTGAGTCCAGACTAGCGGGAGCTGAGCAGTACTTC. Translated, it gives CAISESRLAGAEQYF.

V usage is TRBV11-3 and J usage is TRBJ1-2; D uncertain. The V gene's germline CDR1 is SGHNT and CDR2 YENEEA. This CDR3 contains 10 residues. V lost 8 bases and J lost 5, with 6 bases in between. CDR3 in amino acids: CASPLYGYTF. The CDR3 nucleotides read TGTGCCAGCCCCCTTTATGGCTACACCTTC.

The chain carries TRBV3-1 (or the pseudogene TRBV3-2) and TRBJ2-3; 9 bases map to TRBD2. V was pared by 0 bases and J by 5 bases, with 15 bases of the junction left unmatched. The germline V gene has CDR1 LGHDT and CDR2 YNNKEL (reference sequence). CDR3 size: 19 residues. CDR3 sequence (DNA): TGTGCCAGCAGCCAAGAATCCCCCTCCGGCGGGGGGGCCGGAGATACGCAGTATTTT. This gives the protein CASSQESPSGGGAGDTQYF.

This chain joins TRBV5-1 and TRBJ2-7; 13 positions agree with TRBD2. There are 17 residues in the CDR3. J was trimmed by 5 bases and V by 0 bases; bases with no gene match: 8. CDR1 is SGHRS and CDR2 is YFSETQ in the germline V gene. CDR3 DNA sequence: TGCGCCAGCAGCTTGGTACTAGCGGGAGGGCCTAGCCACGAGCAGTACTTC. It is translated as CASSLVLAGGPSHEQYF.

The CDR3 DNA reads as TGTGCCAGCAGTCCCCTCGGGAGCGGGGGGAGGGAGCAGTACTTC. Protein: CASSPLGSGGREQYF. V is TRBV6-5 and J is TRBJ2-7, with TRBD2 matching over 9 bases. V was clipped by 5 bases and J by 7 bases; unmatched bases: 12. The CDR3 runs to 15 residues. Per the germline V gene, CDR1 is MNHEY and CDR2 is SVGAGI.

Here the CDR3 reads CASSVIGGITDTQYF. The CDR3 nucleotides read TGTGCCAGCAGCGTAATCGGGGGGATAACAGATACGCAGTATTTT. The V and J genes are TRBV9 and TRBJ2-3; 7 nucleotides align to TRBD2. Germline V lookup: CDR1 SGDLS, CDR2 YYNGEE. J lost 3 bases, V lost 1 base, and 5 bases had no gene match. This CDR3 contains 15 residues.

This CDR3 reads CAWSDLRNTGELFF. The CDR3 DNA reads TGTGCCTGGAGTGATCTCAGGAACACCGGGGAGCTGTTTTTT. The chain recombines TRBV30 with TRBJ2-2; no firm D call. The germline CDR1 and CDR2 sequences are GTSNPN and SVGIG (reference sequence). The CDR3 spans 14 residues. Trimming took off 1 base at V and 1 base at J, with 7 bases between the two ends.

This clone occurred once. V usage is TRBV7-9 and J usage is TRBJ2-5; TRBD1 might be the D (6 bases). This CDR3 region has 14 residues. V dropped 5 bases and J dropped 3 bases, with 13 bases sitting between them. The germline CDR1 and CDR2 sequences are SEHNR and FQNEAQ (reference sequence). For the CDR3, the DNA is TGTGCCAGCAGCCGCTGGACAGAGGAAGAGACCCAGTACTTC. Its translation: CASSRWTEEETQYF. Full variable domain (outside the CDR3, taken from reference TRBV7-9 and TRBJ2-5): DTGVSQNPRHKITKRGQNVTFRCDPISEHNRLYWYRQTLGQGPEFLTYFQNEAQLEKSRLLSDRFSAERPKGSFSTLEIQRTEQGDSAMYLCASSRWTEEETQYFGPGTRLLVL.

The chain combines TRBV7-9 with TRBJ1-1; D unresolved. Germline V gives CDR1 SEHNR, CDR2 FQNEAQ (reference sequence). The CDR3 has 14 residues. V was cut by 4 bases and J by 5 bases, with 14 bases left in between. CDR3 sequence reads: CASSSWSGGTEAFF. As DNA, the CDR3 is TGTGCCAGCAGCTCCTGGTCGGGTGGAACTGAAGCTTTCTTT.

This clone was observed a few times. The chain carries TRBV1 and TRBJ2-7; TRBD2 is taken as the D call from the table, unchecked against the DNA. TRBV1 is a pseudogene. CDR3 size: 16 residues. The DNA for the CDR3 is TGCACCAGCAGCCAAGAAACTAGCGAAAGGGGGGACGAGCAGTACTTC. Residues: CTSSQETSERGDEQYF.

This sequence joins TRBV4-1 and TRBJ2-3, with 12 positions matching TRBD2. Losses at the gene ends were 4 bases for V and 2 bases for J; bases not matched to a gene: 13. This CDR3 is built from 19 residues. CDR1 and CDR2 (germline): MGHRA, YSYEKL. The CDR3 nucleotides are TGCGCCAGCAGCCCTAGCGGGGGGGCAGGATTCGTGTACACAGATACGCAGTATTTT. Encoded protein: CASSPSGGAGFVYTDTQYF.

This rearrangement joins TRBV11-3 to TRBJ2-2, with 12 bases matching TRBD2. J gave up 0 bases and V 5 bases, and 1 base lay outside the gene matches. Germline V lookup: CDR1 SGHNT, CDR2 YENEEA. There are 16 residues in the CDR3. The CDR3 region has the DNA TGTGCCAGCAGCCGGACTAGCGGGGCGAACACCGGGGAGCTGTTTTTT. Its translation: CASSRTSGANTGELFF.

This clone showed up just once. The V call is TRBV19, the J call TRBJ1-5; the D is unclear. Per germline, CDR1 LNHDA and CDR2 SQIVND (reference sequence). The CDR3 is 15 residues long. V was clipped by 5 bases and J by 3 bases, with 14 bases between them. CDR3 coding DNA: TGTGCCAGTAGTCCAACCGGGCGGGCCAATCAGCCCCAGCATTTT. Translating gives CASSPTGRANQPQHF.